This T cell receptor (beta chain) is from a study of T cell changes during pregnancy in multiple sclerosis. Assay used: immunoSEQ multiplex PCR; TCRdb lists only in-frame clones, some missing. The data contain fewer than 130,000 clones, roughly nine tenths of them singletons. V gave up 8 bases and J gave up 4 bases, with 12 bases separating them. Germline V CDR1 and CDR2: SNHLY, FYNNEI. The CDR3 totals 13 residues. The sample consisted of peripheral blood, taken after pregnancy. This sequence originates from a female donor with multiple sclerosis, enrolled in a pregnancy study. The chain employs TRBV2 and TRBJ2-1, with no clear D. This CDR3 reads CASYDGKYNEQFF. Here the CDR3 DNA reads TGTGCCAGCTACGATGGCAAGTACAATGAGCAGTTCTTC.